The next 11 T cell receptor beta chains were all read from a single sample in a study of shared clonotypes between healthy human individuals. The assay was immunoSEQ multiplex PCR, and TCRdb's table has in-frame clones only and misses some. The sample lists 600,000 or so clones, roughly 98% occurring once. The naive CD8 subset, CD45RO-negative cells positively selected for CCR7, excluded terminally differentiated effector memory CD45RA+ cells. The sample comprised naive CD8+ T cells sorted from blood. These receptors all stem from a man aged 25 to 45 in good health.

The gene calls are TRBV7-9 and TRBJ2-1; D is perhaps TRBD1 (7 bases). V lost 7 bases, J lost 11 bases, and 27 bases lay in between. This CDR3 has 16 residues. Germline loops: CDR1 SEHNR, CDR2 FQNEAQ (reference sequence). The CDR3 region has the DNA TGTGCCAGCAACACACAGGGGTCCGTTAGGCGGGAACAGCAGTTCTTC. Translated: CASNTQGSVRREQQFF.

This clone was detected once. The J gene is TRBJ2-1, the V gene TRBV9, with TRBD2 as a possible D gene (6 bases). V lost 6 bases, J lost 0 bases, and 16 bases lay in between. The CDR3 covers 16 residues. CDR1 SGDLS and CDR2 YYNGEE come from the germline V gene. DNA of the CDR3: TGTGCCAGCAACCCCGGGGCGGGGCCCTCCTACAATGAGCAGTTCTTC. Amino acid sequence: CASNPGAGPSYNEQFF.

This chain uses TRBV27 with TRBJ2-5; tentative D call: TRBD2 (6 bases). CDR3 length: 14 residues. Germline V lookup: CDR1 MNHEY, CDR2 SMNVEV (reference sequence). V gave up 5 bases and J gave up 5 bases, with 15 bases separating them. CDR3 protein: CASSTVAVRETQYF. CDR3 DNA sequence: TGTGCCAGCAGTACGGTAGCGGTACGGGAGACCCAGTACTTC.

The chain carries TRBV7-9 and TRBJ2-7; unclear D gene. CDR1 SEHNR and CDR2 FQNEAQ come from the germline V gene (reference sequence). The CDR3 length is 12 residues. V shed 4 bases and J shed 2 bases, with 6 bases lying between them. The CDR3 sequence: CASSYATYEQYF. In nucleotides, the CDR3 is TGTGCCAGCAGCTACGCAACCTACGAGCAGTACTTC.

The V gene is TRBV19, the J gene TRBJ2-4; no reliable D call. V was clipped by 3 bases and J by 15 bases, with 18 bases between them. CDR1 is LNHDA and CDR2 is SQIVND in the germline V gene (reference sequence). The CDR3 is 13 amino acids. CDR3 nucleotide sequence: TGTGCCAGTAGTATTGTCTCTGGCGGAAAAAGGTACTTC. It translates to CASSIVSGGKRYF.

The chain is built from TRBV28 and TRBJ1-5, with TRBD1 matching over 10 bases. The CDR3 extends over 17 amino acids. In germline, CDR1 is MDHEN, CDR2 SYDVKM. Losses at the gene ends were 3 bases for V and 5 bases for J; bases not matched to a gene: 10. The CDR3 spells CASSFETGGALDQPQHF. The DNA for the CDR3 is TGTGCCAGCAGTTTCGAGACAGGGGGCGCGCTCGATCAGCCCCAGCATTTT.

The CDR3 reads CASSQFLADYEQYF. CDR3 sequence (DNA): TGCGCCAGCAGCCAATTTCTAGCGGATTACGAGCAGTACTTC. The chain employs TRBV4-1 and TRBJ2-7; 7 positions match TRBD2. V was pared by 2 bases and J by 4 bases, with 5 bases of the junction left unmatched. The CDR3 covers 14 residues. Germline CDR1 reads MGHRA; CDR2 reads YSYEKL.

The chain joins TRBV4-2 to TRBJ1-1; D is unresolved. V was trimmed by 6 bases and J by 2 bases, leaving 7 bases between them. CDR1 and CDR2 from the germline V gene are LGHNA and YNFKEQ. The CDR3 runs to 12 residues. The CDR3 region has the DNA TGTGCCAGCAGGGGGTTAAACACTGAAGCTTTCTTT. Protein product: CASRGLNTEAFF.

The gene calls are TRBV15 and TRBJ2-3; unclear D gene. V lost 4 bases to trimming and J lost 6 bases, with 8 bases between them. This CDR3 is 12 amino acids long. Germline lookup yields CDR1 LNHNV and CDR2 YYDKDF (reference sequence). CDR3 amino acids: CATSIGRDTQYF. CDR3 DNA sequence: TGTGCCACCAGCATAGGGCGGGATACGCAGTATTTT. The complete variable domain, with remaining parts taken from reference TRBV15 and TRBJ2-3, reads DAMVIQNPRYQVTQFGKPVTLSCSQTLNHNVMYWYQQKSSQAPKLLFHYYDKDFNNEADTPDNFQSRRPNTSFCFLDIRSPGLGDTAMYLCATSIGRDTQYFGPGTRLTVL.

The CDR3 sequence is CASSSSTGGQLSYEQYF. CDR3 coding DNA: TGTGCCAGCAGCTCCTCGACAGGGGGGCAACTCTCCTACGAGCAGTACTTC. The rearrangement links TRBV7-9 to TRBJ2-7; 9 nucleotides agree with TRBD1. CDR1 and CDR2 (germline): SEHNR, FQNEAQ (reference sequence). CDR3 length: 17 amino acids. Unmatched junction bases numbered 10, after V lost 4 bases and J lost 0 bases.

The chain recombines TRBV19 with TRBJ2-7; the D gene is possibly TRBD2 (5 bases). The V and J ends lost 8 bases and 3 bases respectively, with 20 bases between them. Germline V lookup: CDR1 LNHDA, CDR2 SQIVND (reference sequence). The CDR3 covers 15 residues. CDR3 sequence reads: CASSKAREALYEQYF. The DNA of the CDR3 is TGTGCCAGTTCTAAGGCCCGGGAAGCACTCTACGAGCAGTACTTC.